Given below is one TCR beta chain in context. Antigen specificity is unknown. TCRdb's table, derived via immunoSEQ multiplex PCR, lists solely in-frame clones and lacks some. The table has approximately 73,000 clones, about 83% seen once. This sample is part of a study of T cell responses to AZD1222 COVID-19 vaccine. This CDR3 is 11 amino acids long. V lost 6 bases and J 7 bases, leaving 9 bases between the germline ends. Study-wide findings and caveats: None of the repertoires were sampled until the peak T cell response had passed.

This sequence originates from an adult in good health. The specimen comprised peripheral blood, sampled on day 0 of AZD1222 vaccination. This chain links TRBV12-3 or TRBV12-4 with TRBJ1-2; D remains unclear. CDR3 coding DNA: TGTGCCAGCAGCCGACGGGGTGGCTACACCTTC. Translation: CASSRRGGYTF.